This is a list of T cell receptor beta chains from one sample in a study of radiotherapy plus CTLA-4 blockade in lung cancer. TCRdb's table, derived via immunoSEQ multiplex PCR, lists solely in-frame clones and lacks some. This table holds around 42,000 clones, 50% to 70% found once. Here the sequenced sample was peripheral blood, taken from a patient treated with radiotherapy plus ipilimumab. The receptors were gathered from a human donor with non-small cell lung cancer who had a partial response to radiotherapy plus ipilimumab. Both conserved end residues are part of each CDR3. Fields, in order: clone size, V gene, D gene, J gene, CDR3 DNA, CDR3 protein. A D gene is named only where the DNA matches it firmly. Size tells how often a clone was seen (once, few, many) or the class of an expanded clone, and some rows leave it out.

clone size: NA; V gene: TRBV4-3; D gene: TRBD1; J gene: TRBJ1-2; CDR3 DNA: TGCGCCAGCAGCCAAGACCTCCGGGACAGCTATGGCTACACCTTC; CDR3 protein: CASSQDLRDSYGYTF
clone size: NA; V gene: TRBV15; D gene: TRBD1; J gene: TRBJ2-1; CDR3 DNA: TGTGCCACCAGCAGCCCGGGTAGGGGGACAGGCTTCAATGAGCAGTTCTTC; CDR3 protein: CATSSPGRGTGFNEQFF
clone size: few; V gene: TRBV5-1; D gene: TRBD2; J gene: TRBJ2-1; CDR3 DNA: TGCGCCAGCAGCTTGGGGGGGACTACCTACAATGAGCAGTTCTTC; CDR3 protein: CASSLGGTTYNEQFF
clone size: NA; V gene: TRBV13; D gene: TRBD1; J gene: TRBJ1-2; CDR3 DNA: TGTGCCAGCAGCCTAACCGGGACAGTTCTTTTC; CDR3 protein: CASSLTGTVLF
clone size: NA; V gene: TRBV27; D gene: TRBD1; J gene: TRBJ1-6; CDR3 DNA: TGTGCCAGCAAATATGACAGGGCGAATTCACCCCTCCACTTT; CDR3 protein: CASKYDRANSPLHF
clone size: NA; V gene: TRBV10-2; D gene: TRBD2; J gene: TRBJ2-2; CDR3 DNA: TGCGCCACCGGGGGGTCCGGGGTCACCGGGGAGCTGTTTTTT; CDR3 protein: CATGGSGVTGELFF
clone size: NA; V gene: TRBV10-3; D gene: NA; J gene: TRBJ2-2; CDR3 DNA: TGTGCCATCAGCACAGGTATCGGGAACACCGGGGAGCTGTTTTTT; CDR3 protein: CAISTGIGNTGELFF
clone size: NA; V gene: TRBV2; D gene: NA; J gene: TRBJ2-7; CDR3 DNA: TGTGCCAGCACCCTGGACAACTACGAGCAGTACTTC; CDR3 protein: CASTLDNYEQYF
clone size: NA; V gene: TRBV6-1; D gene: NA; J gene: TRBJ1-2; CDR3 DNA: TGTGCCAGCAGTGCCCCGGGGGAGGGCCATGGCTACACCTTC; CDR3 protein: CASSAPGEGHGYTF
clone size: once; V gene: TRBV19; D gene: NA; J gene: TRBJ2-7; CDR3 DNA: TGTGCCAGTAGTATAGCGACGGCTATGGGGGCGGGCGAGCAGTACTTC; CDR3 protein: CASSIATAMGAGEQYF